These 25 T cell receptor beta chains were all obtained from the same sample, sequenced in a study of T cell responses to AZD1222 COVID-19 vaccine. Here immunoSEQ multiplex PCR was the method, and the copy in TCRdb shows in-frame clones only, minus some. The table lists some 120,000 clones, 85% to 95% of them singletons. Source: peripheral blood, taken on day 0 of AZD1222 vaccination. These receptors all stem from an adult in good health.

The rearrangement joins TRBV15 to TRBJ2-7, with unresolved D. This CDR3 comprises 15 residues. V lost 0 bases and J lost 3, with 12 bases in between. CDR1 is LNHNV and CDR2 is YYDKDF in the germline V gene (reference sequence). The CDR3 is CATSREGSLSYEQYF. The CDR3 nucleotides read TGTGCCACCAGCAGAGAAGGCTCGTTAAGCTACGAGCAGTACTTC. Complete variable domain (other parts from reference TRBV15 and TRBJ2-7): DAMVIQNPRYQVTQFGKPVTLSCSQTLNHNVMYWYQQKSSQAPKLLFHYYDKDFNNEADTPDNFQSRRPNTSFCFLDIRSPGLGDTAMYLCATSREGSLSYEQYFGPGTRLTVT.

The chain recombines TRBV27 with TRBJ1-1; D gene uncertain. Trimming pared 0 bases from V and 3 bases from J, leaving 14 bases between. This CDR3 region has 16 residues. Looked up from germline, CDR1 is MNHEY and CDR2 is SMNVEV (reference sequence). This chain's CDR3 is CASSLSLAVGYTEAFF. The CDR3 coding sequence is TGTGCCAGCAGTTTATCTCTAGCAGTCGGGTACACTGAAGCTTTCTTT.

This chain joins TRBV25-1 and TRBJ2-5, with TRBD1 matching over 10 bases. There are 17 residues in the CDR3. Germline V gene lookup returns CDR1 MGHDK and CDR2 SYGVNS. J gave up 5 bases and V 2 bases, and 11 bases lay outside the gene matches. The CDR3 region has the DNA TGTGCCAGCAGTGAAAGACAGGGGGCCTTATGGGATGAGACCCAGTACTTC. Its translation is CASSERQGALWDETQYF.

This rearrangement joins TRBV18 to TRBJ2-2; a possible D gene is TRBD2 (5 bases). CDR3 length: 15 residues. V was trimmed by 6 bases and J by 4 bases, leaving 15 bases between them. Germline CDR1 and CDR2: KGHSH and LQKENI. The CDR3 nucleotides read TGTGCCAGCTCCCCCGAGACTGGGAGCACCGGGGAGCTGTTTTTT. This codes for CASSPETGSTGELFF.

The CDR3 region is CASSLGRYNEQFF. The CDR3, as DNA: TGTGCCAGCAGCTTAGGACGCTACAATGAGCAGTTCTTC. The rearrangement links TRBV7-6 to TRBJ2-1; D is unclear. Trimming left V 1 base short and J 3 bases short, with 4 bases between. Germline V CDR1 and CDR2: SGHVS, FNYEAQ. This CDR3 comprises 13 residues.

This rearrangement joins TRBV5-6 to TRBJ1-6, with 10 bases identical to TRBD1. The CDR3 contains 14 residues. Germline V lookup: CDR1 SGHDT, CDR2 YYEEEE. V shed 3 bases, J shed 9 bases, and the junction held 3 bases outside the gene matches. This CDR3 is CASSSDRGLSPLHF. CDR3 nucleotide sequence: TGTGCCAGCAGCTCCGACAGGGGGCTTTCACCCCTCCACTTT.

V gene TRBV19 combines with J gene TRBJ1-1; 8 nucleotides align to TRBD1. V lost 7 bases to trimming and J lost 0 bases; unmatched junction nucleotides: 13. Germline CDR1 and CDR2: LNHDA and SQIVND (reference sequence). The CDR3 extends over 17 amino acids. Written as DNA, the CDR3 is TGTGCCAGTACCTTATATATTGAGACAGGGGTGAACACTGAAGCTTTCTTT. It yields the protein CASTLYIETGVNTEAFF.

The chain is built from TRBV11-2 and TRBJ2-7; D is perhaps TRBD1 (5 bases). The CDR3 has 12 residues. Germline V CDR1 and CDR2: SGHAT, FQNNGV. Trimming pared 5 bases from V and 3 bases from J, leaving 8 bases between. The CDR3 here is CASSADNYEQYF. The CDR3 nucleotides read TGTGCCAGCAGCGCGGACAACTACGAGCAGTACTTC.

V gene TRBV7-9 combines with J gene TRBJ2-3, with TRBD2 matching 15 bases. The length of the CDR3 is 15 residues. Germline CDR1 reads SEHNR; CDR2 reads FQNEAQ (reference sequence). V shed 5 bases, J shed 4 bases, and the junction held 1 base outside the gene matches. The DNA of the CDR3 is TGTGCCAGCAGCCGGACTAGCGGGGGGGCAGATACGCAGTATTTT. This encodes CASSRTSGGADTQYF. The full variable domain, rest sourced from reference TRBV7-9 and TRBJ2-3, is DTGVSQNPRHKITKRGQNVTFRCDPISEHNRLYWYRQTLGQGPEFLTYFQNEAQLEKSRLLSDRFSAERPKGSFSTLEIQRTEQGDSAMYLCASSRTSGGADTQYFGPGTRLTVL.

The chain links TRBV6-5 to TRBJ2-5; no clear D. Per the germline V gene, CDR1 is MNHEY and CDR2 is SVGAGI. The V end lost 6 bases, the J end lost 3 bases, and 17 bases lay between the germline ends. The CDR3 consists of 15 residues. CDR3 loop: CASSVALAWEETQYF. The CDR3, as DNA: TGTGCCAGCAGCGTTGCCTTAGCCTGGGAAGAGACCCAGTACTTC.

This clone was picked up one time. This CDR3 is CASRLRYTSGNTIYF. CDR3 coding DNA: TGTGCCAGCAGACTCCGTTATACCTCTGGAAACACCATATATTTT. V usage is TRBV28 and J usage is TRBJ1-3, with unresolved D. Trimming shortened V by 6 bases and J by 0 bases, and 12 bases separated the two germline ends. CDR1 and CDR2 (germline): MDHEN, SYDVKM. CDR3 length equals 15 residues.

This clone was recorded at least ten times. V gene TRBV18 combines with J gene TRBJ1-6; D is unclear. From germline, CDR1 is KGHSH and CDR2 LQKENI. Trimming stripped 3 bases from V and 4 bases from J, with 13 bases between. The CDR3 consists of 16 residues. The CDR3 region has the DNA TGTGCCAGCTCACCCCTAACAGCTTCTTATAATTCACCCCTCCACTTT. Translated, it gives CASSPLTASYNSPLHF. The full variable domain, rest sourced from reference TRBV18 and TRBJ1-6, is NAGVMQNPRHLVRRRGQEARLRCSPMKGHSHVYWYRQLPEEGLKFMVYLQKENIIDESGMPKERFSAEFPKEGPSILRIQQVVRGDSAAYFCASSPLTASYNSPLHFGNGTRLTVT.

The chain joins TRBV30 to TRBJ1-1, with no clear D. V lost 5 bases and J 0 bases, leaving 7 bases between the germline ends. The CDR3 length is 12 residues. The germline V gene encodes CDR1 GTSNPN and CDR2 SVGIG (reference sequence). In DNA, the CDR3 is TGTGCCTGGGGGAGGGTGAACACTGAAGCTTTCTTT. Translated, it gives CAWGRVNTEAFF.

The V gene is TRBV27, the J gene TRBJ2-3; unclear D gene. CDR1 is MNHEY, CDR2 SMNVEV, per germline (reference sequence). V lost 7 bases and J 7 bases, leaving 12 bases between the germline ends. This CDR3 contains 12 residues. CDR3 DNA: TGTGCCAGCACAAGCAGTGGTCATACGCAGTATTTT. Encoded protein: CASTSSGHTQYF.

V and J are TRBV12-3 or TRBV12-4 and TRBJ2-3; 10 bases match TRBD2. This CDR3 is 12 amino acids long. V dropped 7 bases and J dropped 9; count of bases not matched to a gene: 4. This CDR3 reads CASISSGGTQYF. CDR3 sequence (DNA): TGTGCCAGCATCTCTAGCGGGGGCACGCAGTATTTT.

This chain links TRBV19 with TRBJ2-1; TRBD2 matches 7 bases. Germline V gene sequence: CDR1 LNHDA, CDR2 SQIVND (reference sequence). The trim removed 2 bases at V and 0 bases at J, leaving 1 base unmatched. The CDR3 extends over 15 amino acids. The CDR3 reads CASSIWGGSYNEQFF. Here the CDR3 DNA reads TGTGCCAGTAGTATATGGGGGGGCTCCTACAATGAGCAGTTCTTC.

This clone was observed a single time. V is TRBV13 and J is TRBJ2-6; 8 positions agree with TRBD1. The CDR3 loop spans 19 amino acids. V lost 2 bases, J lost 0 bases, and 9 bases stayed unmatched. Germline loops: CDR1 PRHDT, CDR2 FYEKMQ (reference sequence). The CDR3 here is CASSLKAGGGYSGANVLTF. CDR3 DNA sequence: TGTGCCAGCAGCTTAAAAGCAGGGGGCGGTTACTCTGGGGCCAACGTCCTGACTTTC.

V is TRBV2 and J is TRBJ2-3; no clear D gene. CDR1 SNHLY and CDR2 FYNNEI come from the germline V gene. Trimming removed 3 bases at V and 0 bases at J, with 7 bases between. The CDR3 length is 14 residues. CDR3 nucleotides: TGTGCCAGCAGTGATTCCGGTAGCACAGATACGCAGTATTTT. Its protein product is CASSDSGSTDTQYF. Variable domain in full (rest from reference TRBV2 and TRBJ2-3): EPEVTQTPSHQVTQMGQEVILRCVPISNHLYFYWYRQILGQKVEFLVSFYNNEISEKSEIFDDQFSVERPDGSNFTLKIRSTKLEDSAMYFCASSDSGSTDTQYFGPGTRLTVL.

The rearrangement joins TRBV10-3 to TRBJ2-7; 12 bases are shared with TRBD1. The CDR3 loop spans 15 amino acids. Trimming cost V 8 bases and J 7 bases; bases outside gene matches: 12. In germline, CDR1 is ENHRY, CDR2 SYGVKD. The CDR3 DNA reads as TGTGCCATCGAAAACCGGGACAGGGGGCTGAGGGAGCAGTACTTC. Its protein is CAIENRDRGLREQYF.

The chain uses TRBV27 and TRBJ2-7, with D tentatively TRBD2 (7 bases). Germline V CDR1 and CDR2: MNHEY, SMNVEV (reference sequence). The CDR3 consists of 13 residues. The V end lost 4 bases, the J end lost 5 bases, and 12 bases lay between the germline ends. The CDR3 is CASSWGGRNEQYF. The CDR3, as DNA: TGTGCCAGCAGTTGGGGGGGCCGAAACGAGCAGTACTTC.

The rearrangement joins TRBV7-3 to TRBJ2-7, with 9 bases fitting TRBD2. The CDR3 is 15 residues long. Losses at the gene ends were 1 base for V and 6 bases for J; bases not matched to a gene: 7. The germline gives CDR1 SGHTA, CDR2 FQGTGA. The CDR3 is CASSLMVAGVSEQYF. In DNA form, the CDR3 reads TGTGCCAGCAGCTTAATGGTAGCGGGAGTTTCCGAGCAGTACTTC.

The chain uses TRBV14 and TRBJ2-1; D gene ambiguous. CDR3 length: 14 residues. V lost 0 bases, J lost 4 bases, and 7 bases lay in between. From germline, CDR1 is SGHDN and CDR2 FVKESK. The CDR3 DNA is TGTGCCAGCAGCCAAGATTCCGTTTACAATGAGCAGTTCTTC. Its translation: CASSQDSVYNEQFF.

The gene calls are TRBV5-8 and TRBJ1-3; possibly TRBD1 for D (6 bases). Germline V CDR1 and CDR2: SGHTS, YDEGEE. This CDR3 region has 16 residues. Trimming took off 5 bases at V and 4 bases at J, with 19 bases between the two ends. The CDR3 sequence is CASRFRGSPSGNTIYF. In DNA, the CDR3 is TGTGCCAGCAGATTCAGGGGTTCTCCCTCAGGAAACACCATATATTTT.

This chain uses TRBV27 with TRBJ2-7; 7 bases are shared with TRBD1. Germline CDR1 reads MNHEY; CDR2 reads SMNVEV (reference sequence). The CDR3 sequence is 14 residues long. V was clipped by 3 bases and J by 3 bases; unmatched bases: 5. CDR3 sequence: CASSLTGTDYEQYF. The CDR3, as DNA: TGTGCCAGCAGTTTGACCGGGACAGACTACGAGCAGTACTTC.

Here the CDR3 reads CASNQGLKDTQYF. Written as DNA, the CDR3 is TGTGCCAGTAATCAGGGGTTGAAAGATACGCAGTATTTT. V is TRBV19 and J is TRBJ2-3, with D perhaps matching TRBD1 (6 bases). The CDR3 has 13 residues. The germline gives CDR1 LNHDA, CDR2 SQIVND (reference sequence). V shed 7 bases and J shed 5 bases, with 13 bases lying between them.